Shown below are 30 T cell receptor beta chains from a single sample sequenced in a study of T cell responses to AZD1222 COVID-19 vaccine. Produced via immunoSEQ multiplex PCR; TCRdb's table is partial and in-frame only. The sample includes more than 100,000 clones, about 90% of them seen just once. The specimen was peripheral blood, collected on day 0 of AZD1222 vaccination. These TCRs come from an adult in good health.

The genes are TRBV3-1 (or the pseudogene TRBV3-2) and TRBJ1-2; D is uncertain. The CDR3 runs 15 residues. The germline V and J ends were trimmed by 1 base and 3 bases, with 12 bases remaining between them. Germline CDR1 reads LGHDT; CDR2 reads YNNKEL (reference sequence). For the CDR3, the DNA is TGTGCCAGCAGCCAAGGATATAGGCAGGACTATGGCTACACCTTC. It codes for CASSQGYRQDYGYTF.

The chain recombines TRBV6-5 with TRBJ2-3; no clear D. Trimming took off 8 bases at V and 5 bases at J, with 20 bases between the two ends. Looked up from germline, CDR1 is MNHEY and CDR2 is SVGAGI. The CDR3 spans 15 residues. The CDR3 here is CASPMMRRSGDTQYF. CDR3 bases: TGTGCCAGCCCCATGATGAGGAGATCAGGAGATACGCAGTATTTT.

The rearrangement joins TRBV5-1 to TRBJ1-2; D not resolved. The CDR3 extends over 14 amino acids. Trimming stripped 1 base from V and 6 bases from J, with 13 bases between. The germline CDR1 and CDR2 sequences are SGHRS and YFSETQ. CDR3 protein: CASSLFEGRHGYTF. The CDR3, as DNA: TGCGCCAGCAGCTTGTTCGAGGGCCGCCATGGCTACACCTTC.

This clone was found once. The chain recombines TRBV12-3 or TRBV12-4 with TRBJ2-2; no definite D call. The CDR3 has 13 amino acids. The ends were cut back, 7 bases at V and 5 bases at J, with 11 bases in the middle. In nucleotides, the CDR3 is TGTGCCAGCACCTCAGTAGGTACCGGGGAGCTGTTTTTT. Translating it yields CASTSVGTGELFF.

The rearrangement links TRBV29-1 to TRBJ2-7; no clear D. Trimming shortened V by 0 bases and J by 2 bases, and 8 bases separated the two germline ends. Germline V gene sequence: CDR1 SQVTM, CDR2 ANQGSEA. The CDR3 totals 13 residues. This CDR3 reads CSVEEQQTYEQYF. The CDR3, as DNA: TGCAGCGTTGAAGAACAGCAAACCTACGAGCAGTACTTC.

This clone is a singleton in its sample. The gene calls are TRBV27 and TRBJ2-1; D tentatively reads TRBD1 or TRBD2 (5 bases each). V was cut by 2 bases and J by 1 base, with 9 bases left in between. CDR1 MNHEY and CDR2 SMNVEV come from the germline V gene (reference sequence). The CDR3 runs 15 residues. The CDR3 nucleotides are TGTGCCAGCAGTTTAGGGGGTGGGTCCTACAATGAGCAGTTCTTC. The encoded protein is CASSLGGGSYNEQFF.

This clone has just one count. The V and J genes are TRBV7-2 and TRBJ2-1; possible D gene TRBD2, 6 bases. V was pared by 5 bases and J by 0 bases, with 11 bases between. The length of the CDR3 is 15 residues. The V gene's germline CDR1 is SGHTA and CDR2 FQGNSA. The CDR3 here is CASSPRGSSYNEQFF. The CDR3 coding sequence is TGTGCCAGCAGCCCCCGGGGGAGCTCCTACAATGAGCAGTTCTTC.

This clone was observed a handful of times. The chain recombines TRBV29-1 with TRBJ1-5; 11 bases line up with TRBD1. CDR3 length equals 14 residues. V trimming: 4 bases; J trimming: 7 bases; junction bases outside the gene matches: 6. Germline-derived CDR1 and CDR2 are SQVTM and ANQGSEA. The CDR3 spells CSVATGTGGQPQHF. The CDR3 coding sequence is TGCAGCGTTGCAACCGGGACAGGGGGGCAGCCCCAGCATTTT. Complete variable domain (other parts from reference TRBV29-1 and TRBJ1-5): SAVISQKPSRDICQRGTSLTIQCQVDSQVTMMFWYRQQPGQSLTLIATANQGSEATYESGFVIDKFPISRPNLTFSTLTVSNMSPEDSSIYLCSVATGTGGQPQHFGDGTRLSIL.

The chain recombines TRBV5-4 with TRBJ2-2; a possible D gene is TRBD1 (5 bases). The germline V and J ends were trimmed by 4 bases and 6 bases, with 22 bases remaining between them. Germline CDR1 SGHNT, CDR2 YYREEE (reference sequence). The CDR3 length is 17 residues. The CDR3 DNA sequence: TGTGCCAGCAGCCACCCGGAGTTGACAGTTTCACCCGGGGAGCTGTTTTTT. It codes for CASSHPELTVSPGELFF.

This sequence joins TRBV19 and TRBJ1-4; tentatively, D is TRBD1 (6 bases). Trimming removed 5 bases at V and 7 bases at J, with 20 bases between. The CDR3 loop spans 16 amino acids. Germline CDR1 and CDR2: LNHDA and SQIVND (reference sequence). The CDR3 DNA reads TGTGCCAGTAGTCGACCCCAGGGAGGGGGAGGTGAAAAACTGTTTTTT. Translation gives CASSRPQGGGGEKLFF.

V is TRBV7-9 and J is TRBJ2-1, with D possibly being TRBD1 or TRBD2 (5 bases each). The germline V gene encodes CDR1 SEHNR and CDR2 FQNEAQ (reference sequence). Trimming shortened V by 5 bases and J by 0 bases, and 23 bases separated the two germline ends. The CDR3 is 19 residues long. The CDR3 sequence is CASSRISLRGPRSYNEQFF. The DNA for the CDR3 is TGTGCCAGCAGCCGCATCTCGTTACGGGGACCACGCTCCTACAATGAGCAGTTCTTC. The full variable domain, in which reference TRBV7-9 and TRBJ2-1 provide the parts outside the CDR3, is DTGVSQNPRHKITKRGQNVTFRCDPISEHNRLYWYRQTLGQGPEFLTYFQNEAQLEKSRLLSDRFSAERPKGSFSTLEIQRTEQGDSAMYLCASSRISLRGPRSYNEQFFGPGTRLTVL.

This clone was seen only a few times. The gene calls are TRBV19 and TRBJ1-1, with a possible D match to TRBD1 (5 bases). CDR1 is LNHDA and CDR2 is SQIVND in the germline V gene (reference sequence). The CDR3 runs to 14 residues. Deletions cut 6 bases from V and 3 bases from J, with 14 bases between. This chain's CDR3 is CASSPSGRDTEAFF. As DNA, the CDR3 is TGTGCCAGTAGCCCTTCTGGCAGGGACACTGAAGCTTTCTTT.

The chain is built from TRBV7-8 and TRBJ2-1, with no clear D. The V gene's germline CDR1 is SGHVS and CDR2 FQNEAQ. The CDR3 spans 15 residues. V lost 1 base and J lost 0, with 7 bases in between. CDR3 protein: CASSLDRSSYNEQFF. The CDR3 region has the DNA TGTGCCAGCAGCTTAGACAGAAGCTCCTACAATGAGCAGTTCTTC.

CDR3 residues: CASSPFGGDGYTQYF. In DNA, the CDR3 is TGTGCCAGCAGTCCTTTCGGGGGGGATGGATATACGCAGTATTTT. The chain couples TRBV5-5 to TRBJ2-3, with TRBD2 identical over 8 bases. This CDR3 spans 15 amino acids. CDR1 and CDR2 (germline): SGHKS, YYEKEE (reference sequence). V lost 5 bases to trimming and J lost 7 bases; unmatched junction nucleotides: 12.

V is TRBV12-3 or TRBV12-4 and J is TRBJ2-7; no clear D gene. V was cut by 3 bases and J by 5 bases, with 11 bases left in between. The CDR3 is 13 amino acids. CDR3 region: CASSFSQADEQYF. CDR3 in DNA: TGTGCCAGCAGTTTCTCTCAGGCCGACGAGCAGTACTTC.

V and J are TRBV7-9 and TRBJ2-7; D might be TRBD1 or TRBD2, each matching 5 bases. Trimming stripped 0 bases from V and 1 base from J, with 16 bases between. Germline lookup yields CDR1 SEHNR and CDR2 FQNEAQ (reference sequence). The CDR3 covers 17 residues. The CDR3 loop is CASSLAGRDGGSYEQYF. The CDR3 DNA is TGTGCCAGCAGCTTAGCGGGTCGGGACGGCGGATCCTACGAGCAGTACTTC.

The table lists this clone with a count of one. The rearrangement uses TRBV6-5 and TRBJ2-7, with no clear D. Germline V gene data show CDR1 as MNHEY and CDR2 as SVGAGI. The CDR3 runs to 14 residues. The ends were cut back, 6 bases at V and 6 bases at J, with 18 bases in the middle. CDR3 loop: CASSPPVGSGEQYF. The CDR3 bases are TGTGCCAGCAGCCCACCGGTAGGGTCGGGCGAGCAGTACTTC.

This chain uses TRBV6-2 or TRBV6-3 with TRBJ2-4; D gene unclear. The germline V gene encodes CDR1 MNHEY and CDR2 SVGEGT. This CDR3 spans 15 amino acids. Trimming pared 2 bases from V and 8 bases from J, leaving 16 bases between. The CDR3 nucleotides are TGTGCCAGCAGTTACAGCTTTGGGCGAATGGACATTCAGTACTTC. Its protein is CASSYSFGRMDIQYF.

The chain carries TRBV18 and TRBJ1-1; no reliable D call. Trimming pared 5 bases from V and 0 bases from J, leaving 19 bases between. Germline-derived CDR1 and CDR2 are KGHSH and LQKENI. CDR3 size: 17 residues. The CDR3 is CASSIRPSSNMNTEAFF. In nucleotides, the CDR3 is TGTGCCAGCTCAATACGGCCATCTAGTAACATGAACACTGAAGCTTTCTTT. The full variable domain, completed using reference TRBV18 and TRBJ1-1, is NAGVMQNPRHLVRRRGQEARLRCSPMKGHSHVYWYRQLPEEGLKFMVYLQKENIIDESGMPKERFSAEFPKEGPSILRIQQVVRGDSAAYFCASSIRPSSNMNTEAFFGQGTRLTVV.

This clone was observed a single time. This rearrangement joins TRBV2 to TRBJ2-7, with 7 bases identical to TRBD1. The CDR3 totals 15 residues. The V gene's germline CDR1 is SNHLY and CDR2 FYNNEI. V lost 6 bases and J lost 2; bases outside the gene matches: 10. The CDR3 region is CASSPLETGTYEQYF. CDR3 nucleotides: TGTGCCAGCAGCCCCCTAGAGACAGGGACCTACGAGCAGTACTTC.

The chain recombines TRBV7-8 with TRBJ2-1; D not resolved. CDR3 length: 16 residues. The V gene lost 1 base and the J gene lost 3 bases, with 13 bases spanning the gap. Germline V gene lookup returns CDR1 SGHVS and CDR2 FQNEAQ. CDR3 bases: TGTGCCAGCAGCTTAGTTTCTTCTCCCCTCTACAATGAGCAGTTCTTC. Its translation: CASSLVSSPLYNEQFF.

The V call is TRBV20-1, the J call TRBJ2-7, with no clear D. Germline lookup yields CDR1 DFQATT and CDR2 SNEGSKA (reference sequence). This CDR3 spans 14 amino acids. Trimming removed 3 bases at V and 0 bases at J, with 12 bases between. CDR3 amino acids: CSASGFGFSYEQYF. CDR3 DNA sequence: TGCAGTGCTAGTGGCTTCGGGTTCTCCTACGAGCAGTACTTC.

This clone was observed a single time. The V and J genes are TRBV30 and TRBJ1-1; 10 positions match TRBD1. With V trimmed by 3 bases and J by 10 bases, 11 bases remained unmatched. The CDR3 covers 14 residues. Germline V gene sequence: CDR1 GTSNPN, CDR2 SVGIG (reference sequence). The CDR3 bases are TGTGCCTGGAGCACGATCGACAGGGGGCCAGGAGCTTTCTTT. Translating gives CAWSTIDRGPGAFF.

The chain uses TRBV7-3 and TRBJ2-3, with unresolved D. Germline lookup yields CDR1 SGHTA and CDR2 FQGTGA. The CDR3 sequence is 13 residues long. V was trimmed by 1 base and J by 4 bases, leaving 6 bases between them. The CDR3 protein is CASSLNLADTQYF. CDR3 bases: TGTGCCAGCAGCTTAAATCTAGCAGATACGCAGTATTTT.

Sample share makes this clone medium-sized. CDR3 in amino acids: CASSLASNSPLHF. CDR3 nucleotides: TGTGCCAGCAGCTTAGCTTCGAATTCACCCCTCCACTTT. The rearrangement uses TRBV7-2 and TRBJ1-6; no clear D. The CDR3 has 13 residues. Trimming removed 0 bases from V and 7 bases from J, with 4 bases in between. CDR1 is SGHTA and CDR2 is FQGNSA in the germline V gene.

This clone came up a few times. V and J are TRBV28 and TRBJ1-5, with 12 bases fitting TRBD1. Germline V CDR1 and CDR2: MDHEN, SYDVKM. The ends lost 6 bases at V and 5 bases at J; junction bases unmatched: 11. This CDR3 has 17 residues. CDR3 bases: TGTGCCAGCAGCTTCCTGTGGGGACAGGGGGCGTATCAGCCCCAGCATTTT. It is translated as CASSFLWGQGAYQPQHF. Filled out from reference TRBV28 and TRBJ1-5, the complete variable domain reads DVKVTQSSRYLVKRTGEKVFLECVQDMDHENMFWYRQDPGLGLRLIYFSYDVKMKEKGDIPEGYSVSREKKERFSLILESASTNQTSMYLCASSFLWGQGAYQPQHFGDGTRLSIL.

The chain recombines TRBV29-1 with TRBJ1-1, with 9 bases aligning to TRBD1. The CDR3 length is 14 residues. Germline lookup yields CDR1 SQVTM and CDR2 ANQGSEA. Germline trimming cut 3 bases from V and 4 bases from J; bases unmatched to any gene: 6. The CDR3 DNA sequence: TGCAGCGTTGACCCGGGACAGGGTCTCACTGAAGCTTTCTTT. Residues: CSVDPGQGLTEAFF.

The V call is TRBV7-9, the J call TRBJ2-7; TRBD1 might be the D (5 bases). The CDR3 length is 14 residues. Germline values: CDR1 SEHNR, CDR2 FQNEAQ (reference sequence). V lost 5 bases, J lost 2 bases, and 13 bases lay in between. CDR3 region: CASSQGHKPYEQYF. The CDR3 region has the DNA TGTGCCAGCAGCCAAGGACATAAACCCTACGAGCAGTACTTC. The full variable domain, with the rest looked up from reference TRBV7-9 and TRBJ2-7, is DTGVSQNPRHKITKRGQNVTFRCDPISEHNRLYWYRQTLGQGPEFLTYFQNEAQLEKSRLLSDRFSAERPKGSFSTLEIQRTEQGDSAMYLCASSQGHKPYEQYFGPGTRLTVT.

The CDR3 is CASSTDRANEKLFF. The CDR3 region has the DNA TGCGCCAGCAGCACGGACAGAGCGAATGAAAAACTGTTTTTT. The chain links TRBV5-1 to TRBJ1-4, with TRBD1 as a possible D gene (6 bases). Germline V lookup: CDR1 SGHRS, CDR2 YFSETQ. The CDR3 consists of 14 residues. V was cut by 4 bases and J by 5 bases, with 12 bases left in between.

In nucleotides, the CDR3 is TGCAGCGTTGACAGGGGGCGAAAGGGCTACACCTTC. Its translation is CSVDRGRKGYTF. The V and J genes are TRBV29-1 and TRBJ1-2; 8 bases align to TRBD1. V gave up 3 bases and J gave up 8 bases; unmatched junction bases: 5. The CDR3 length is 12 residues. The germline V gene encodes CDR1 SQVTM and CDR2 ANQGSEA. Full variable domain (rest looked up from reference TRBV29-1 and TRBJ1-2): SAVISQKPSRDICQRGTSLTIQCQVDSQVTMMFWYRQQPGQSLTLIATANQGSEATYESGFVIDKFPISRPNLTFSTLTVSNMSPEDSSIYLCSVDRGRKGYTFGSGTRLTVV.